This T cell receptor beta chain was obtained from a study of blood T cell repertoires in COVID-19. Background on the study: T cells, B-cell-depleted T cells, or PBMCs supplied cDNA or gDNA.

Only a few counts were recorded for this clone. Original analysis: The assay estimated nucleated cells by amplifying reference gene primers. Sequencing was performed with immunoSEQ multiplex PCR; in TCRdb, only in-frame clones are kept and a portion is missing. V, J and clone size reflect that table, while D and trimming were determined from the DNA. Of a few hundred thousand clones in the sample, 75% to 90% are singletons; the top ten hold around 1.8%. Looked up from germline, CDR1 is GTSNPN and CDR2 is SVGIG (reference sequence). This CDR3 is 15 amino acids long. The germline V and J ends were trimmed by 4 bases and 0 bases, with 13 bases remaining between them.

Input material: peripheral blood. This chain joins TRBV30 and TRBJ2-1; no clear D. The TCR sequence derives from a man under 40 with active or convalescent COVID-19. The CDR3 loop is CAWKRDTRSYNEQFF. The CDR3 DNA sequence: TGTGCCTGGAAGAGAGACACCCGCTCCTACAATGAGCAGTTCTTC.